This passage covers 8 T cell receptor beta chains from one sample sequenced in a study of PD-L1 blockade in urothelial cancer (dated by TCRdb to the late 2010s). The library relied on the immunoSEQ multiplex PCR assay. The table comes from immuneACCESS by way of TCRdb, which keeps in-frame sequences with V and J called. Part of the clones is missing from these tables; in studies checked, under half for an unresolved V gene and the rest for unknown reasons. Present in this sample are around 130,000 clones, roughly 83% of which were seen just once. Under 3.5% of the sample is in the top ten clones. The time point label for this specimen denotes: pretreatment peripheral blood. Here the sequenced sample was PBMCs, taken around atezolizumab (anti-PD-L1) treatment. The receptors were gathered from a man aged 50 to 60 with urothelial cancer.

The J gene is TRBJ1-5, the V gene TRBV6-1; D is unresolved. This CDR3 region has 13 residues. V was shortened by 8 bases and J by 5 bases, with 13 bases between the two germline ends. CDR1 is MNHNS and CDR2 is SASEGT in the germline V gene. The CDR3 reads CASRVGGDQPQHF. The CDR3 coding sequence is TGTGCCAGCCGGGTGGGAGGCGATCAGCCCCAGCATTTT.

This clone was found once. The chain carries TRBV5-1 and TRBJ1-5; D might be TRBD1 (6 bases). Germline loops: CDR1 SGHRS, CDR2 YFSETQ. The CDR3 loop spans 14 amino acids. The ends were cut back, 3 bases at V and 3 bases at J, with 10 bases in the middle. Here the CDR3 reads CASSSGTHNQPQHF. The DNA for the CDR3 is TGCGCCAGCAGCTCCGGGACACACAATCAGCCCCAGCATTTT.

The chain combines TRBV11-2 with TRBJ2-7, with 13 bases matching TRBD2. V shed 5 bases, J shed 5 bases, and the junction held 15 bases outside the gene matches. The CDR3 loop spans 18 amino acids. From germline, CDR1 is SGHAT and CDR2 FQNNGV. The CDR3 DNA reads TGTGCCAGCAGCCTAGGGGCCTCACTAGCGGGAGGGAAAGACGAGCAGTACTTC. This translates into CASSLGASLAGGKDEQYF. Supplemented by reference TRBV11-2 and TRBJ2-7, the full variable domain reads EAGVAQSPRYKIIEKRQSVAFWCNPISGHATLYWYQQILGQGPKLLIQFQNNGVVDDSQLPKDRFSAERLKGVDSTLKIQPAKLEDSAVYLCASSLGASLAGGKDEQYFGPGTRLTVT.

V is TRBV29-1 and J is TRBJ2-3; 8 bases match TRBD1. There are 15 residues in the CDR3. The junction had 6 bases not matched to a gene; V was cut back by 4 bases and J by 0 bases. Germline loops: CDR1 SQVTM, CDR2 ANQGSEA. The CDR3: CSVGGDRFSTDTQYF. In DNA, the CDR3 is TGCAGCGTTGGGGGGGACAGGTTTAGCACAGATACGCAGTATTTT.

This clone was found a few times. V and J are TRBV7-2 and TRBJ2-2; D is unclear. Germline V gene lookup returns CDR1 SGHTA and CDR2 FQGNSA. The CDR3 has 14 amino acids. Trimming removed 0 bases from V and 5 bases from J, with 7 bases in between. CDR3 region: CASSLAYSTGELFF. CDR3 bases: TGTGCCAGCAGCTTAGCGTACTCAACCGGGGAGCTGTTTTTT. Complete variable domain (other parts from reference TRBV7-2 and TRBJ2-2): GAGVSQSPSNKVTEKGKDVELRCDPISGHTALYWYRQSLGQGLEFLIYFQGNSAPDKSGLPSDRFSAERTGGSVSTLTIQRTQQEDSAVYLCASSLAYSTGELFFGEGSRLTVL.

V gene TRBV7-3 combines with J gene TRBJ1-5, with 12 bases identical to TRBD1. There are 17 residues in the CDR3. Unmatched junction bases numbered 9, after V lost 4 bases and J lost 5 bases. Germline CDR1 and CDR2: SGHTA and FQGTGA. CDR3 DNA: TGTGCCAGCAGCTCTACCGGGACAGGGGGCGCAGATCAGCCCCAGCATTTT. Protein sequence: CASSSTGTGGADQPQHF.

V and J are TRBV19 and TRBJ1-1; possibly TRBD1 for D (5 bases). The V end was cut by 4 bases, the J end by 4 bases, with 13 bases between. Germline CDR1 reads LNHDA; CDR2 reads SQIVND (reference sequence). This CDR3 has 14 amino acids. The CDR3 spells CASSTLQGGTEAFF. The CDR3 DNA follows: TGTGCCAGTAGTACTCTCCAGGGAGGCACTGAAGCTTTCTTT.

The chain has TRBV2 and TRBJ2-7; 10 bases align to TRBD2. Germline CDR1 and CDR2: SNHLY and FYNNEI. This CDR3 contains 15 residues. With 10 bases clipped from V and 6 bases from J, the junction kept 15 bases outside the gene matches. The CDR3 loop reads CATTGPSGSLSEQYF. In DNA, the CDR3 is TGTGCCACCACGGGACCTAGCGGGAGTTTGTCCGAGCAGTACTTC.